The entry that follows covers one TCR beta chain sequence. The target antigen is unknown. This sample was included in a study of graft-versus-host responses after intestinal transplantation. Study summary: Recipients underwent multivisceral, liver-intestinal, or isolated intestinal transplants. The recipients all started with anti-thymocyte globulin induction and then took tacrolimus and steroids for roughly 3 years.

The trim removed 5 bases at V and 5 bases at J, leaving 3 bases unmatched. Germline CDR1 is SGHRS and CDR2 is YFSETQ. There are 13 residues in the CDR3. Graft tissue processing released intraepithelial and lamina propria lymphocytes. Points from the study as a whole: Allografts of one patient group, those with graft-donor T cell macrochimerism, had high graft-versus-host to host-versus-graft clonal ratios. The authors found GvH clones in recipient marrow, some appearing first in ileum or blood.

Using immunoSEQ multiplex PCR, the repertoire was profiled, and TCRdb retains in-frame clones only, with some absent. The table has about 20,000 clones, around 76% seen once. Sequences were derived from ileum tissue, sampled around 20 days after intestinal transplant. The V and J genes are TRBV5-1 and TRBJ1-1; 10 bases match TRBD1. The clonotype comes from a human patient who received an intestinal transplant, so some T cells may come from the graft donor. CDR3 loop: CASSWTGGTEAFF. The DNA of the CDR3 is TGCGCCAGCAGTTGGACAGGGGGGACTGAAGCTTTCTTT.